The 27 T cell receptor beta chains below all came from one sample that was sequenced in a study of CD8 T cells in Susac syndrome. A quantity of about 0.45 to 1 ug RNA underwent reverse transcription using random hexamers. Via MiXCR, TCRdb re-called the immunoSEQ multiplex PCR reads, giving one row per CDR3 protein. The sample holds about 300,000 distinct CDR3 sequences, roughly 94% seen once. Source material: CD4+ T cells from PBMCs. These receptors all stem from a human donor with multiple sclerosis.

The rearrangement joins TRBV19 to TRBJ2-7; 7 bases are a match to TRBD2. The trim removed 5 bases at V and 2 bases at J, leaving 6 bases unmatched. The CDR3 spans 14 residues. Germline loops: CDR1 LNHDA, CDR2 SQIVND (reference sequence). The CDR3 is CASSEAGTPYEQYF. CDR3 in DNA: TGTGCCAGTAGTGAAGCGGGGACCCCCTACGAGCAGTACTTC.

The genes are TRBV7-9 and TRBJ1-1; tentatively, D is TRBD1 (5 bases). This CDR3 has 14 amino acids. Deletions cut 1 base from V and 6 bases from J, with 12 bases between. Per germline, CDR1 SEHNR and CDR2 FQNEAQ (reference sequence). The CDR3 is CASSLEERGAEAFF. CDR3 nucleotides: TGTGCCAGCAGCTTAGAAGAGAGAGGGGCTGAAGCTTTCTTT.

The rearrangement uses TRBV12-3 or TRBV12-4 and TRBJ2-1; the match to TRBD1 covers 10 bases. The CDR3 totals 15 residues. J lost 6 bases, V lost 5 bases, and 7 bases had no gene match. In DNA form, the CDR3 reads TGTGCCAGCAGTCGCCGGGACAGGGGTCGCAATGAGCAGTTCTTC. It codes for CASSRRDRGRNEQFF.

In the case of this clonotype: One junction end disagrees with the germline gene, perhaps due to a read error. This chain connects TRBV19 to TRBJ2-1; 8 bases match TRBD2. In germline, CDR1 is LNHDA, CDR2 SQIVND (reference sequence). The CDR3 consists of 12 residues. This CDR3 reads CASSFAGGGSIF. CDR3 nucleotide sequence: TGTGCCAGTAGTTTCGCGGGGGGCGGTTCGATCTTC.

V is TRBV12-3 or TRBV12-4 and J is TRBJ2-2, with TRBD2 identical over 9 bases. The CDR3 has 15 residues. Trimming at V came to 5 bases and at J to 7 bases, leaving 8 bases not matched to a gene. CDR3 protein: CASSPPGLAGGELFF. DNA of the CDR3: TGTGCCAGCAGTCCTCCGGGACTAGCTGGCGGGGAGCTGTTTTTT.

The chain recombines TRBV6-1 with TRBJ1-5; tentatively, D is TRBD1 (5 bases). Germline-derived CDR1 and CDR2 are MNHNS and SASEGT. Trimming took 8 bases from V and 5 from J, leaving 16 bases between them. The CDR3 contains 14 residues. This chain's CDR3 is CASGLGGADQPQHF. In DNA form, the CDR3 reads TGTGCCAGCGGATTGGGAGGGGCTGATCAGCCCCAGCATTTT.

The chain couples TRBV30 to TRBJ2-3; D is unclear. CDR1 GTSNPN and CDR2 SVGIG come from the germline V gene (reference sequence). The CDR3 is 11 amino acids. Between the trimmed V and J ends, which lost 0 bases and 5 bases, there was a span of 3 bases. In DNA form, the CDR3 reads TGTGCCTGGAGTGTACTAGATACGCAGTATTTT. Its protein product is CAWSVLDTQYF.

The V call is TRBV12-3 or TRBV12-4, the J call TRBJ2-3, with TRBD2 matching 9 bases. After removal of 6 bases from V and 4 bases from J, the junction contained 11 bases not matched to a gene. The CDR3 totals 16 residues. The CDR3 bases are TGTGCCAGCAGCCTCCGTAGCGGGAGTCTTCCAGATACGCAGTATTTT. This gives the protein CASSLRSGSLPDTQYF.

The chain has TRBV11-1 and TRBJ2-1, with D possibly matching TRBD2 (5 bases). The germline V gene encodes CDR1 SGHAT and CDR2 FQDESV (reference sequence). The CDR3 has 14 amino acids. V was cut by 5 bases and J by 6 bases, with 14 bases left in between. CDR3 DNA sequence: TGTGCCAGCAGCATTGGACTCCGGGGCAATGAGCAGTTCTTC. It codes for CASSIGLRGNEQFF.

The CDR3 loop is CAWSRTSGTGELFF. Written as DNA, the CDR3 is TGTGCCTGGAGCAGGACTAGCGGGACCGGGGAGCTGTTTTTT. V is TRBV30 and J is TRBJ2-2, with 11 bases lining up with TRBD2. There are 14 residues in the CDR3. The V and J ends lost 3 bases and 5 bases, in that order; junction bases with no gene match: 2. Germline CDR1 is GTSNPN and CDR2 is SVGIG (reference sequence).

The rearrangement uses TRBV21-1 and TRBJ2-1; the table's D call, TRBD1, has no DNA check behind it. TRBV21-1 is a pseudogene. The CDR3 extends over 17 amino acids. Here the CDR3 reads CASSKGTWGGTYNEQFF. The CDR3 coding sequence is TGTGCCAGCAGCAAAGGGACGTGGGGGGGAACTTACAATGAGCAGTTCTTC.

This clonotype was seen just once. In DNA, the CDR3 is TGTGCCAGAAGCTTCCGGTGGACCGGGTTTTCACCCCTCCACTTT. Amino acids: CARSFRWTGFSPLHF. This chain joins TRBV5-3 and TRBJ1-6; no clear D. TRBV5-3 is sorted into the ORF group, with uncertain function. The CDR3 is made up of 15 amino acids. The V and J ends lost 2 bases and 9 bases respectively, with 15 bases between them.

The chain combines TRBV19 with TRBJ1-4, with TRBD1 matching over 7 bases. The ends lost 9 bases at V and 0 bases at J; junction bases unmatched: 4. CDR1 LNHDA and CDR2 SQIVND come from the germline V gene (reference sequence). The CDR3 loop spans 14 amino acids. In nucleotides, the CDR3 is TGTGCCAGCGGACAGGCCCCAACTAATGAAAAACTGTTTTTT. Translating it yields CASGQAPTNEKLFF.

In its sample, this clonotype was seen a few times. CDR3 DNA sequence: TGCAGCGTTGTAAGCGTAGTGGGCTGGGAGACCCAGTACTTC. Amino acid sequence: CSVVSVVGWETQYF. The chain uses TRBV29-1 and TRBJ2-5; D is unclear. The germline V gene has CDR1 SQVTM and CDR2 ANQGSEA. This CDR3 has 14 residues. V was shortened by 4 bases and J by 5 bases, with 17 bases between the two germline ends.

This rearrangement joins TRBV7-9 to TRBJ1-4; a weak D match, TRBD1 (6 bases). CDR3 size: 14 residues. Germline V gene data show CDR1 as SEHNR and CDR2 as FQNEAQ (reference sequence). Trimming cost V 7 bases and J 5 bases, with 14 bases left between them. The CDR3 sequence is CASTRQAGNEKLFF. The CDR3 DNA reads TGTGCCAGCACCCGACAGGCAGGGAATGAAAAACTGTTTTTT. The variable domain in full, completed from reference TRBV7-9 and TRBJ1-4, reads DTGVSQNPRHKITKRGQNVTFRCDPISEHNRLYWYRQTLGQGPEFLTYFQNEAQLEKSRLLSDRFSAERPKGSFSTLEIQRTEQGDSAMYLCASTRQAGNEKLFFGSGTQLSVL.

This chain links TRBV30 with TRBJ2-2; D not certain. The CDR3 loop spans 15 amino acids. The V and J ends lost 3 bases and 5 bases respectively, with 16 bases between them. Germline values: CDR1 GTSNPN, CDR2 SVGIG (reference sequence). The CDR3 DNA sequence: TGTGCCTGGAGGTCCCTTTCGATCCCTACCGGGGAGCTGTTTTTT. Translated, it gives CAWRSLSIPTGELFF.

The V gene is TRBV12-3 or TRBV12-4, the J gene TRBJ2-7, with a weak D call TRBD1 (5 bases). CDR3 size: 13 residues. With 5 bases removed from V and 0 bases from J, the gap between germline ends came to 8 bases. The CDR3 region is CASSTDSSYEQYF. CDR3 coding DNA: TGTGCCAGCAGTACCGACAGCTCCTACGAGCAGTACTTC.

This chain joins TRBV7-2 and TRBJ2-7, with a weak D call TRBD1 (6 bases). V lost 4 bases to trimming and J lost 2 bases, with 12 bases between them. The CDR3 spans 14 residues. CDR1 is SGHTA, CDR2 FQGNSA, per germline. Written as DNA, the CDR3 is TGTGCCAGCAGCTCCCGGACAGTTACCTACGAGCAGTACTTC. Its protein product is CASSSRTVTYEQYF.

The chain has TRBV7-2 and TRBJ1-4, with 9 nucleotides matching TRBD1. CDR3 length: 16 amino acids. Trimming cost V 1 base and J 0 bases; bases outside gene matches: 0. Germline-derived CDR1 and CDR2 are SGHTA and FQGNSA. The CDR3 reads CASSLGQGATNEKLFF. CDR3 in DNA: TGTGCCAGCAGCTTAGGACAGGGGGCAACTAATGAAAAACTGTTTTTT. The full variable domain, rest sourced from reference TRBV7-2 and TRBJ1-4, is GAGVSQSPSNKVTEKGKDVELRCDPISGHTALYWYRQSLGQGLEFLIYFQGNSAPDKSGLPSDRFSAERTGGSVSTLTIQRTQQEDSAVYLCASSLGQGATNEKLFFGSGTQLSVL.

This clonotype was found once. V usage is TRBV19 and J usage is TRBJ2-3, with 8 bases aligning to TRBD2. After removal of 9 bases from V and 0 bases from J, the junction contained 5 bases not matched to a gene. This CDR3 has 14 residues. Looked up from germline, CDR1 is LNHDA and CDR2 is SQIVND (reference sequence). CDR3 amino acids: CASTGTRSTDTQYF. CDR3 nucleotide sequence: TGTGCCAGCACCGGGACTAGAAGCACAGATACGCAGTATTTT.

The gene calls are TRBV20-1 and TRBJ2-7; D tentatively reads TRBD1 or TRBD2 (5 bases each). The V end lost 1 base, the J end lost 2 bases, and 9 bases lay between the germline ends. This CDR3 has 13 amino acids. Germline CDR1 reads DFQATT; CDR2 reads SNEGSKA (reference sequence). The CDR3 sequence: CSARGGVPYEQYF. The CDR3 nucleotides are TGCAGTGCTAGAGGAGGGGTCCCCTACGAGCAGTACTTC.

The rearrangement uses TRBV20-1 and TRBJ1-1; D unclear. In germline, CDR1 is DFQATT, CDR2 SNEGSKA (reference sequence). The CDR3 consists of 11 residues. V was cut by 6 bases and J by 4 bases, with 9 bases left in between. The CDR3, as DNA: TGCAGTGCCGCGAAGGGCACTGAAGCTTTCTTT. As protein: CSAAKGTEAFF.

The rearrangement links TRBV28 to TRBJ1-2; possible D gene TRBD1, 5 bases. The CDR3 is 14 residues long. Between the trimmed V and J ends, which lost 6 bases and 0 bases, there was a span of 11 bases. Germline CDR1 MDHEN, CDR2 SYDVKM. For the CDR3, the DNA is TGTGCCAGCAGACCGGGACTCACTAACTATGGCTACACCTTC. Encoded protein: CASRPGLTNYGYTF.

The genes are TRBV6-1 and TRBJ1-1, with D unclear. The CDR3 consists of 14 residues. V gave up 3 bases and J gave up 1 base, with 9 bases separating them. In germline, CDR1 is MNHNS, CDR2 SASEGT. Here the CDR3 DNA reads TGTGCCAGCAGTGAGGGATTTCCGAACACTGAAGCTTTCTTT. Protein product: CASSEGFPNTEAFF.

The V gene is TRBV18, the J gene TRBJ1-2, with D uncertain. V gave up 6 bases and J gave up 7 bases, with 12 bases separating them. CDR1 and CDR2 from the germline V gene are KGHSH and LQKENI. The CDR3 runs to 12 residues. The CDR3, as DNA: TGTGCCAGCTCCCCCCTAGGAGGTGGCTACACCTTC. This codes for CASSPLGGGYTF.

The J gene is TRBJ2-1, the V gene TRBV5-6, with no clear D. Per the germline V gene, CDR1 is SGHDT and CDR2 is YYEEEE. This CDR3 has 15 residues. V lost 0 bases, J lost 0 bases, and 7 bases lay in between. The CDR3 region has the DNA TGTGCCAGCAGCTTGGGGTTGAGCTCCTACAATGAGCAGTTCTTC. Amino acid sequence: CASSLGLSSYNEQFF.

The chain couples TRBV19 to TRBJ2-3; no clear D gene. Per germline, CDR1 LNHDA and CDR2 SQIVND (reference sequence). The CDR3 consists of 12 residues. Trimming removed 3 bases at V and 7 bases at J, with 8 bases between. This CDR3 reads CASSIPDNTQYF. CDR3 coding DNA: TGTGCCAGTAGTATTCCAGATAATACGCAGTATTTT.